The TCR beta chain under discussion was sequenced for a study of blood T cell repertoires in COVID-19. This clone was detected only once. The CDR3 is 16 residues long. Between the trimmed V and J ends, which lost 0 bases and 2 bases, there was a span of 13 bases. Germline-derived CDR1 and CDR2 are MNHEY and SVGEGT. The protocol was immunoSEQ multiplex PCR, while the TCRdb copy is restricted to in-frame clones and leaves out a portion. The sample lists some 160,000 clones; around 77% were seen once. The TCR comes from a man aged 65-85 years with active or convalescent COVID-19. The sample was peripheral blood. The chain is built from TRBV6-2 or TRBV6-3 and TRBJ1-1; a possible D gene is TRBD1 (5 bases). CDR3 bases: TGTGCCAGCAGTTACTCGGGACTTGTGTCCAACACTGAAGCTTTCTTT. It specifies CASSYSGLVSNTEAFF.